This TCR beta chain was profiled in a study of T cell changes during pregnancy in multiple sclerosis. TCRdb's copy holds only in-frame clones and misses some; the assay was immunoSEQ multiplex PCR. The table has approximately 63,000 clones, 93% seen once. The sample holds one count of this clone. The germline gives CDR1 SGHRS, CDR2 YFSETQ. The V and J ends lost 0 bases and 4 bases respectively, with 5 bases between them. The length of the CDR3 is 13 residues. This receptor was taken from a female donor with multiple sclerosis, enrolled in a pregnancy study. Sequencing was performed on CD8+ T cells from peripheral blood mononuclear cells, taken in the third trimester of pregnancy. The rearrangement uses TRBV5-1 and TRBJ2-1, with no clear D. Here the CDR3 reads CASSLAPYNEQFF. CDR3 DNA: TGCGCCAGCAGCTTGGCCCCGTACAATGAGCAGTTCTTC.